Below are 14 T cell receptor beta chains sequenced from a single sample in a study of shared clonotypes between healthy human individuals. The repertoire was sequenced with immunoSEQ multiplex PCR; TCRdb's copy has only in-frame clones and lacks some. The sample lists fewer than 400,000 clones; under 80% were seen once. Material for sequencing was memory CD4+ T cells sorted from blood. Subset specified: CD45RA-negative fraction. The receptors originated from a man under 40 in good health.

A single count supports this clone. The chain is built from TRBV30 and TRBJ2-4; D may be TRBD2 (5 bases). The V end lost 3 bases, the J end lost 0 bases, and 9 bases lay between the germline ends. The germline V gene encodes CDR1 GTSNPN and CDR2 SVGIG (reference sequence). This CDR3 contains 14 residues. The CDR3 DNA reads as TGTGCCTGGAGCCCGGGGATAGCCAAAAACATTCAGTACTTC. This codes for CAWSPGIAKNIQYF.

This chain joins TRBV18 and TRBJ1-5; D remains ambiguous. Germline assignment: CDR1 KGHSH and CDR2 LQKENI. This CDR3 has 14 amino acids. V was clipped by 3 bases and J by 3 bases, with 9 bases between them. The CDR3 here is CASSPSQVNQPQHF. The DNA for the CDR3 is TGTGCCAGCTCACCTTCCCAGGTCAATCAGCCCCAGCATTTT. The whole variable domain, remainder taken from reference TRBV18 and TRBJ1-5, is NAGVMQNPRHLVRRRGQEARLRCSPMKGHSHVYWYRQLPEEGLKFMVYLQKENIIDESGMPKERFSAEFPKEGPSILRIQQVVRGDSAAYFCASSPSQVNQPQHFGDGTRLSIL.

This clone has at least ten counts. V gene TRBV10-1 combines with J gene TRBJ2-2; 15 bases are a match to TRBD2. V lost 6 bases and J lost 9; bases outside the gene matches: 14. Looked up from germline, CDR1 is WNHNN and CDR2 is SYGVQD (reference sequence). This CDR3 spans 18 amino acids. The DNA of the CDR3 is TGCGCCAGCAGCTCCGGACTAGCGGGAGGGCCCGCGGCCCGGGAGCTGTTTTTT. It yields the protein CASSSGLAGGPAARELFF.

The chain uses TRBV29-1 and TRBJ2-3; 8 nucleotides agree with TRBD2. V lost 5 bases and J lost 2; bases outside the gene matches: 9. This CDR3 contains 15 residues. The germline V gene encodes CDR1 SQVTM and CDR2 ANQGSEA. CDR3 protein: CSVSRRTSPTDTQYF. CDR3 in DNA: TGCAGCGTTTCAAGGCGGACTAGCCCCACAGATACGCAGTATTTT.

The CDR3: CASSLQGSTDTQYF. The CDR3 bases are TGTGCCAGCAGTCTACAGGGGAGCACAGATACGCAGTATTTT. This sequence joins TRBV6-1 and TRBJ2-3; TRBD1 matches 7 bases. With V trimmed by 5 bases and J by 0 bases, 2 bases remained unmatched. This CDR3 comprises 14 residues. Germline V gives CDR1 MNHNS, CDR2 SASEGT.

The V call is TRBV18, the J call TRBJ2-3, with no clear D. The V end was cut by 0 bases, the J end by 0 bases, with 7 bases between. The CDR3 runs 15 residues. Germline assignment: CDR1 KGHSH and CDR2 LQKENI. The CDR3, as DNA: TGTGCCAGCTCACCACCGGCTGCTAGCACAGATACGCAGTATTTT. This encodes CASSPPAASTDTQYF.

The chain carries TRBV27 and TRBJ2-1; TRBD1 aligns across 11 bases. The CDR3 is made up of 15 amino acids. The J segment lost 9 bases and the V segment lost 5 bases, leaving 9 bases of the junction unmatched. Germline CDR1 MNHEY, CDR2 SMNVEV (reference sequence). The CDR3 reads CASSRSGQGAGEQFF. The CDR3 DNA follows: TGTGCCAGCAGTAGGTCCGGACAGGGGGCAGGTGAGCAGTTCTTC.

This chain uses TRBV30 with TRBJ2-1, with D perhaps TRBD1 (6 bases). This CDR3 is 15 amino acids long. Trimming took 3 bases from V and 4 from J, leaving 16 bases between them. The germline CDR1 and CDR2 sequences are GTSNPN and SVGIG (reference sequence). CDR3 residues: CAWRGVWGRYNEQFF. The CDR3 DNA reads as TGTGCCTGGAGGGGAGTATGGGGGCGATACAATGAGCAGTTCTTC.

The rearrangement links TRBV5-1 to TRBJ1-3; D gene ambiguous. V lost 4 bases and J 0 bases, leaving 11 bases between the germline ends. The CDR3 spans 15 residues. From germline, CDR1 is SGHRS and CDR2 YFSETQ. The CDR3 loop is CASSRDSASGNTIYF. The CDR3 DNA reads as TGCGCCAGCAGCCGAGACTCGGCCTCTGGAAACACCATATATTTT.

A single count supports this clone. This chain joins TRBV27 and TRBJ1-5; 9 nucleotides align to TRBD1. Germline V gives CDR1 MNHEY, CDR2 SMNVEV (reference sequence). CDR3 length: 15 residues. Trimming cost V 7 bases and J 3 bases; bases outside gene matches: 7. The CDR3 DNA follows: TGTGCCAGCAAACCGGGACAGGGACCCAATCAGCCCCAGCATTTT. Translated, it gives CASKPGQGPNQPQHF.

The chain is built from TRBV7-2 and TRBJ1-4, with unresolved D. Germline V gene lookup returns CDR1 SGHTA and CDR2 FQGNSA. The CDR3 contains 13 residues. Trimming left V 5 bases short and J 6 bases short, with 10 bases between. The CDR3 spells CASSPRRDEKLFF. CDR3 bases: TGTGCCAGCAGCCCCCGGAGAGATGAAAAACTGTTTTTT.

This clone appeared a single time. The V call is TRBV7-9, the J call TRBJ1-2; D remains unclear. Germline values: CDR1 SEHNR, CDR2 FQNEAQ (reference sequence). The CDR3 runs to 15 residues. The V and J ends lost 5 bases and 6 bases respectively, with 19 bases between them. The CDR3 here is CASSPAYLRTDGYTF. The CDR3, as DNA: TGTGCCAGCAGCCCCGCCTATTTAAGGACGGATGGCTACACCTTC.

This clone has at least ten counts. V usage is TRBV7-2 and J usage is TRBJ1-1; TRBD1 might be the D (5 bases). The germline CDR1 and CDR2 sequences are SGHTA and FQGNSA. The V gene lost 1 base and the J gene lost 9 bases, with 15 bases spanning the gap. This CDR3 region has 14 residues. In nucleotides, the CDR3 is TGTGCCAGCAGCTTAGATATGCCGGGGGAACAAGCTTTCTTT. This gives the protein CASSLDMPGEQAFF. Based on the CDR3 plus reference TRBV7-2 and TRBJ1-1, the full variable domain is GAGVSQSPSNKVTEKGKDVELRCDPISGHTALYWYRQSLGQGLEFLIYFQGNSAPDKSGLPSDRFSAERTGGSVSTLTIQRTQQEDSAVYLCASSLDMPGEQAFFGQGTRLTVV.

This chain joins TRBV19 and TRBJ2-1; D perhaps matches TRBD2 (6 bases). Germline CDR1 LNHDA, CDR2 SQIVND (reference sequence). Trimming removed 10 bases from V and 2 bases from J, with 18 bases in between. The CDR3 runs 15 residues. The DNA of the CDR3 is TGTGCCACCGTAGCGGATAGGAGCACCTACAATGAGCAGTTCTTC. Translation: CATVADRSTYNEQFF.